Listed below are T cell receptor beta chains from one sample, sequenced in a study of blood T cells in healthy people across ages. Via MiXCR, TCRdb re-called the 5' RACE reads, giving one row per CDR3 protein. The sample has fewer than 2 million distinct CDR3 sequences; 39% are singletons. The sample taken for sequencing was blood. These receptors were collected from a human donor in good health. CDR3s include the opening cysteine and the closing phenylalanine or tryptophan. D genes are given only for firm matches. Clone size is shown for a subset of rows, as once, few, many or a class of expanded clone.

v_call	d_call	j_call	clone_size	cdr3_length	cdr3_aa	cdr3_nt
TRBV5-1	NA	TRBJ2-1	NA	16	CASSPEEQSSYNEQFF	TGCGCCAGCAGCCCCGAGGAACAGAGCTCCTACAATGAGCAGTTCTTC
TRBV4-2	NA	TRBJ2-5	NA	15	CASSQAGNYQETQYF	TGTGCCAGCAGCCAAGCTGGAAATTACCAAGAGACCCAGTACTTC
TRBV7-3	TRBD1	TRBJ2-7	NA	16	CASSPRTGYPTYEQYF	TGTGCCAGCAGCCCCAGGACAGGCTACCCCACCTACGAGCAGTACTTC
TRBV7-9	NA	TRBJ1-4	NA	14	CASSLNWGSEKLFF	TGTGCCAGCAGCTTGAACTGGGGGAGTGAAAAACTGTTTTTT
TRBV6-2/TRBV6-3	NA	TRBJ2-3	few	13	CASSWAGASTQYF	TGTGCCAGCAGTTGGGCGGGGGCCTCTACGCAGTATTTT
TRBV7-9	NA	TRBJ1-2	NA	18	CASSRGPGTGVYGYGYTF	TGTGCCAGCAGCCGTGGGCCCGGGACGGGGGTTTATGGCTATGGCTACACCTTC
TRBV29-1	NA	TRBJ1-5	NA	14	CSVGFGGGNRPQRF	NA
TRBV6-6	NA	TRBJ2-2	NA	12	CASTQNTGELFF	TGTGCCAGCACCCAAAACACCGGGGAGCTGTTTTTT
TRBV10-3	TRBD1	TRBJ1-5	NA	14	CAISRTGGYQPQHF	TGTGCCATCAGTAGGACAGGGGGGTATCAGCCCCAGCATTTT
TRBV7-2	NA	TRBJ2-6	NA	16	CASQPGQSSGANVLTF	TGTGCCAGCCAACCCGGACAGAGCTCTGGGGCCAACGTCCTGACTTTC
TRBV19	TRBD2	TRBJ2-3	NA	17	CASSPFGTSGSTDTQYF	TGTGCCAGTAGTCCTTTTGGGACTAGCGGGAGCACAGATACGCAGTATTTT
TRBV27	NA	TRBJ2-7	NA	13	CASSNGPCYEQYF	TGTGCCAGCTCGAACGGCCCATGTTACGAGCAGTACTTC
TRBV28	TRBD1	TRBJ2-5	NA	15	CASSPFRDRKETQYF	TGTGCCAGCAGCCCTTTCCGGGACAGAAAAGAGACCCAGTACTTC
TRBV7-9	NA	TRBJ2-3	NA	16	CASSLLVQETTDTQYF	TGTGCCAGCAGCTTATTAGTACAAGAAACCACAGATACGCAGTATTTT
TRBV12-3/TRBV12-4	TRBD1	TRBJ1-2	NA	15	CASSFRQGAMDGYTF	TGTGCCAGCAGTTTTCGACAGGGGGCTATGGATGGCTACACCTTC
TRBV12-3/TRBV12-4	TRBD1	TRBJ2-5	few	15	CASSLNQGAGETQYF	TGTGCCAGCAGTTTAAACCAGGGGGCGGGAGAGACCCAGTACTTC
TRBV7-2	NA	TRBJ1-2	few	16	CASSRARIGDTYGYTF	TGTGCCAGCAGCCGGGCCCGTATCGGGGACACCTATGGCTACACCTTC
TRBV7-2	NA	TRBJ1-1	NA	15	CASSLLASGHGGAFF	TGTGCCAGCAGCTTATTGGCTTCAGGGCATGGGGGAGCTTTCTTT